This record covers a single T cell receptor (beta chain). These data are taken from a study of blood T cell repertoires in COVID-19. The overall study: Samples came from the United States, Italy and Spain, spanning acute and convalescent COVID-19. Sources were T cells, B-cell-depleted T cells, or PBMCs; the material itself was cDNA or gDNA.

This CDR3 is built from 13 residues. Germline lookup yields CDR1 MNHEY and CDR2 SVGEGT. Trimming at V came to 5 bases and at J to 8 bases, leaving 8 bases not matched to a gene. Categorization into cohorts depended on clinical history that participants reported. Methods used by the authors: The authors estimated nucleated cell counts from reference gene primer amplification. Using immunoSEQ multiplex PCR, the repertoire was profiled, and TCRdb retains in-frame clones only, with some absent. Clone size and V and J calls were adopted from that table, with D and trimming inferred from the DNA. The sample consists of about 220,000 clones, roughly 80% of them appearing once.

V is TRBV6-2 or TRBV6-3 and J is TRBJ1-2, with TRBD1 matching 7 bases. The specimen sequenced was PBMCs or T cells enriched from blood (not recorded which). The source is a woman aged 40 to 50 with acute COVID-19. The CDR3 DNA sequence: TGTGCCAGCAGTAAACAGGGGCCCAACGGCTACACCTTC. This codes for CASSKQGPNGYTF.